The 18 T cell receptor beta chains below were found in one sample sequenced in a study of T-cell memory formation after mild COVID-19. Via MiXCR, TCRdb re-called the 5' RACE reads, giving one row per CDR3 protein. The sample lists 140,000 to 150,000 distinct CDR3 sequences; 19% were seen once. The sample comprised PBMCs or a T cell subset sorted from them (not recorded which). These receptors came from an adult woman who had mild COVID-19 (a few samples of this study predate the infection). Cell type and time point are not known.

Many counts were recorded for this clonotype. The CDR3 sequence is CASSLIAGRGEQYF. The CDR3 coding sequence is TGTGCCAGCAGTTTAATAGCGGGGAGGGGCGAGCAGTACTTC. J is TRBJ2-7 and V is TRBV12-3 or TRBV12-4, with 8 bases that match TRBD2. After removal of 2 bases from V and 6 bases from J, the junction contained 6 bases not matched to a gene. The CDR3 is 14 residues long.

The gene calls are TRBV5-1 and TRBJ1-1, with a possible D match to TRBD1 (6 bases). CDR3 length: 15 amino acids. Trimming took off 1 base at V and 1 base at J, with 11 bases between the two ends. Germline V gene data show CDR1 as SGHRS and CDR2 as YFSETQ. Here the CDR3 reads CASSLSGQRNTEAFF. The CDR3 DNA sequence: TGCGCCAGCAGCTTGTCGGGACAAAGGAACACTGAAGCTTTCTTT.

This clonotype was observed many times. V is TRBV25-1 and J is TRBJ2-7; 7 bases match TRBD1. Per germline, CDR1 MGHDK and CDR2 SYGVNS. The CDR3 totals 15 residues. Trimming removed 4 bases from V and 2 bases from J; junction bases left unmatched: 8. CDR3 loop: CASSASNRGAYEQYF. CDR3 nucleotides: TGTGCCAGCAGTGCCTCGAACAGGGGCGCCTACGAGCAGTACTTC.

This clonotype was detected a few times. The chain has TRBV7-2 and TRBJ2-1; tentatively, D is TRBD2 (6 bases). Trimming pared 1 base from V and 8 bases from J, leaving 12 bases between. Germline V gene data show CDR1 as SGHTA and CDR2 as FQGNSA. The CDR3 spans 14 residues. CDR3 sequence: CASSLDRGSDEQFF. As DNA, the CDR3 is TGTGCCAGCAGCTTAGATCGGGGGAGTGATGAGCAGTTCTTC.

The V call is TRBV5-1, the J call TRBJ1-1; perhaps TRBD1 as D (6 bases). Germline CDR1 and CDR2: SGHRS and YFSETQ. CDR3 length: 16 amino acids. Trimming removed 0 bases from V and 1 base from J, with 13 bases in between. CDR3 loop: CASSLGTALRNTEAFF. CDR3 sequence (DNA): TGCGCCAGCAGCTTGGGGACAGCATTACGGAACACTGAAGCTTTCTTT.

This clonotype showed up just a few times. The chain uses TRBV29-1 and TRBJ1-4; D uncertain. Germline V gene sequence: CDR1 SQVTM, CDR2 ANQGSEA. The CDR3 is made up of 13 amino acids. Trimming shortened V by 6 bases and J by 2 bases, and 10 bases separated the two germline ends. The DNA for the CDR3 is TGCAGCGTGGCGCGAGGGACTAATGAAAAACTGTTTTTT. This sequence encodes CSVARGTNEKLFF.

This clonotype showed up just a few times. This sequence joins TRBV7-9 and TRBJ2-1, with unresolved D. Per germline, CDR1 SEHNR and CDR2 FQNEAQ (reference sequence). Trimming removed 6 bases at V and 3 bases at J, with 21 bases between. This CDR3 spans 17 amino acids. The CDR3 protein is CASRSSGQIPRYNEQFF. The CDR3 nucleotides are TGTGCCAGCAGATCAAGTGGTCAAATACCTCGCTACAATGAGCAGTTCTTC.

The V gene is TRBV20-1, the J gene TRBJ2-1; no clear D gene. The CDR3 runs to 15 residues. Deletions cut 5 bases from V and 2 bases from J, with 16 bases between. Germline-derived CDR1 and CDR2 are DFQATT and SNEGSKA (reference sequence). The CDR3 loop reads CSAPVTGSAYNEQFF. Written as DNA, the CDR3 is TGCAGTGCTCCAGTTACGGGTTCTGCCTACAATGAGCAGTTCTTC.

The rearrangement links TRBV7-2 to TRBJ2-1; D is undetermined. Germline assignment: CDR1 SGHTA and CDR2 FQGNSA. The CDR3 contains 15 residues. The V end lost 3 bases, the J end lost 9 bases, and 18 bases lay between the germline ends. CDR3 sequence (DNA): TGTGCCAGCAGCTTCCCTGGGTTCGCCGGCGGTGAGCAGTTCTTC. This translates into CASSFPGFAGGEQFF.

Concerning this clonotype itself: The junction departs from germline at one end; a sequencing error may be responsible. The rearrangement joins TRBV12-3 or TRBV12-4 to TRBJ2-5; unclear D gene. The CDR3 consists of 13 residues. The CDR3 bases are TGTGCCAGCAGATTAGGACCAAAGGAGACCCAGTACTTC. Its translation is CASRLGPKETQYF.

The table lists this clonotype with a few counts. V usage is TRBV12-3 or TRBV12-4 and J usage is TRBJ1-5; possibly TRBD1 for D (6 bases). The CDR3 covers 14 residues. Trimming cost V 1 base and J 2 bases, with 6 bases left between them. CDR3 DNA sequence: TGTGCCAGCAGTTTAGACAGGGGCAATCAGCCCCAGCATTTT. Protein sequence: CASSLDRGNQPQHF.

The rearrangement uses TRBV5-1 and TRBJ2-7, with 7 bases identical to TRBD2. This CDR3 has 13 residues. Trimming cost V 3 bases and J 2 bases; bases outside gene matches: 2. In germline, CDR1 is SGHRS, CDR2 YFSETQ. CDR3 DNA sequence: TGCGCCAGCAGCTCCGGACTAGCCTACGAGCAGTACTTC. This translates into CASSSGLAYEQYF.

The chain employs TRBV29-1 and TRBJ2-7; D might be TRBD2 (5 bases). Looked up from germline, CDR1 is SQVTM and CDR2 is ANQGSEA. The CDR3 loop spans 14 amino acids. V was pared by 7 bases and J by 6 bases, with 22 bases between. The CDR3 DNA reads TGCAGCGCTGAGGGTGGGCGCGGGTATCGCGAGCAGTACTTC. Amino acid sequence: CSAEGGRGYREQYF.

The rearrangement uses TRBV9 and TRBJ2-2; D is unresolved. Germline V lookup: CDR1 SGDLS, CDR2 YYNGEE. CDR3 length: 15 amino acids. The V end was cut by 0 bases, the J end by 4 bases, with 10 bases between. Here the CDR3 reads CASSVGRAPTGELFF. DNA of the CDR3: TGTGCCAGCAGCGTAGGAAGAGCCCCCACCGGGGAGCTGTTTTTT.

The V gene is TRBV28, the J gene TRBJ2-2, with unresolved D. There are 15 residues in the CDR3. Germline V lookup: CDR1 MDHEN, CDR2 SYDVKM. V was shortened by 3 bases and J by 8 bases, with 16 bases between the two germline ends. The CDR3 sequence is CASSFSKAHPGELFF. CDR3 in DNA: TGTGCCAGCAGTTTCTCCAAAGCTCACCCGGGGGAGCTGTTTTTT.

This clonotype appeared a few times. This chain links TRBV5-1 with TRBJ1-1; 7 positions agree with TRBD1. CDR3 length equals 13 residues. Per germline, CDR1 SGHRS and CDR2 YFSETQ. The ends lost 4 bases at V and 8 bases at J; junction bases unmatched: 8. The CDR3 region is CASSIRQGLEAFF. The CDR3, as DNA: TGCGCCAGCAGCATACGACAGGGTTTGGAAGCTTTCTTT. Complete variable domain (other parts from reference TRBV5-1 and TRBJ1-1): KAGVTQTPRYLIKTRGQQVTLSCSPISGHRSVSWYQQTPGQGLQFLFEYFSETQRNKGNFPGRFSGRQFSNSRSEMNVSTLELGDSALYLCASSIRQGLEAFFGQGTRLTVV.

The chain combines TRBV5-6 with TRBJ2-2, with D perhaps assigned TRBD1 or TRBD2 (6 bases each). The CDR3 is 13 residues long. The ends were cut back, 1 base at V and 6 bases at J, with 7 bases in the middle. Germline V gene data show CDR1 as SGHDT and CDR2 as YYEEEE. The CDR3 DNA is TGTGCCAGCAGCTTGCGGGGGCCCGGGGAGCTGTTTTTT. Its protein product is CASSLRGPGELFF.

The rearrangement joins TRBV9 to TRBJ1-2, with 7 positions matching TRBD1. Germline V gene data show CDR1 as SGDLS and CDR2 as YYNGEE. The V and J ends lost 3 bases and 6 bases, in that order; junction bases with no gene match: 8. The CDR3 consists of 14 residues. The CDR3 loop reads CASSAEQGWNGYTF. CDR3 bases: TGTGCCAGCAGCGCCGAACAGGGGTGGAATGGCTACACCTTC.